This TCR beta chain was sequenced in a study of blood T cell repertoires in COVID-19. Study overall: From the United States, Italy and Spain came samples of acute and convalescent COVID-19. Sample material is recorded as cDNA or gDNA derived from T cells, B-cell-depleted T cells, or PBMCs.

Per the authors' pipeline: Using reference gene primer amplification, nucleated cell counts were estimated. Profiling relied on immunoSEQ multiplex PCR, and the TCRdb table lists in-frame clones only, not all of them. The V and J calls and clone size were taken over from that table, and D and trimming were inferred from the DNA. The sample shows roughly 43,000 clones, approximately 86% of them seen only once. CDR3 length equals 14 residues. V dropped 0 bases and J dropped 9 bases, with 15 bases sitting between them. Germline V gene data show CDR1 as SGHRS and CDR2 as YFSETQ. This clone came up once. This rearrangement joins TRBV5-1 to TRBJ1-1; D possibly corresponds to TRBD1 (6 bases). This TCR came from a woman aged 70 to 79 with acute or convalescent COVID-19. Sequenced input: peripheral blood. CDR3 loop: CASSLAGTPNQAFF. The DNA for the CDR3 is TGCGCCAGCAGCTTGGCCGGGACACCGAACCAAGCTTTCTTT. Drawing the rest from reference TRBV5-1 and TRBJ1-1, the complete variable domain is KAGVTQTPRYLIKTRGQQVTLSCSPISGHRSVSWYQQTPGQGLQFLFEYFSETQRNKGNFPGRFSGRQFSNSRSEMNVSTLELGDSALYLCASSLAGTPNQAFFGQGTRLTVV.